A selection of T cell receptor beta chains follows, all from one sample in a study of STAT5B mutations in CD4+ large granular lymphocyte leukemia. Repertoires were generated with immunoSEQ multiplex PCR, while TCRdb's copy carries only in-frame clones and drops some. This table has some 38,000 clones, approximately 85% appearing once. Sequenced material: CD4+ T cells from blood buffy coats. These TCRs come from a human donor in good health. Each CDR3 is given with its conserved first and last residue. D genes are given only for firm matches. Clone size, where shown, is once, few, many, or a class for clones that have expanded.

abundance	d_gene	v_gene	j_gene	CDR3aa	CDR3nt
-	TRBD2	TRBV28	TRBJ2-5	CASTPAGGQGTQYF	TGTGCCAGCACGCCGGCGGGAGGCCAGGGGACCCAGTACTTC
-	-	TRBV30	TRBJ1-1	CAWRPWGTIEAFF	TGTGCCTGGAGACCCTGGGGGACGATAGAAGCTTTCTTT
-	-	TRBV9	TRBJ1-5	CASSETGEPDQPQHF	TGTGCCAGCAGCGAAACAGGAGAGCCCGATCAGCCCCAGCATTTT
-	-	TRBV6-5	TRBJ1-1	CASSIQQTNTEAFF	TGTGCCAGCAGTATACAACAGACGAACACTGAAGCTTTCTTT
-	-	TRBV6-5	TRBJ2-7	CASSRPGAVTYEQYF	TGTGCCAGCAGCCGCCCGGGGGCCGTAACCTACGAGCAGTACTTC
-	-	TRBV6-1	TRBJ1-5	CASSERHYQPQHF	TGTGCCAGCAGTGAAAGACACTATCAGCCCCAGCATTTT
-	-	TRBV5-5	TRBJ1-5	CASSSTTIQPQHF	TGTGCCAGCAGCTCGACTACTATTCAGCCCCAGCATTTT
-	-	TRBV5-1	TRBJ2-3	CASSTFGTTTSADTQYF	TGCGCCAGCTCCACCTTCGGGACCACAACGTCGGCAGATACGCAGTATTTT
few	-	TRBV30	TRBJ1-2	CAWSGVGYTF	TGTGCCTGGAGTGGTGTCGGCTACACCTTC
once	TRBD1	TRBV5-1	TRBJ1-3	CASSGTGGSGNTIYF	TGCGCCAGCAGCGGCACAGGGGGCTCTGGAAACACCATATATTTT
-	TRBD1	TRBV7-2	TRBJ1-2	CASSLGTGEGFGYTF	TGTGCCAGCAGCTTAGGGACAGGGGAGGGCTTCGGCTACACCTTC
-	TRBD1	TRBV29-1	TRBJ1-2	CSVDRGPDYGYTF	TGCAGCGTTGATAGGGGGCCAGACTATGGCTACACCTTC
few	-	TRBV5-1	TRBJ1-1	CASRNTGDTEAFF	TGCGCCAGCAGAAATACTGGGGACACTGAAGCTTTCTTT